This TCR beta chain was recovered during a study of blood T cell repertoires in COVID-19. About the study: Spain, Italy and the United States supplied samples that represented acute and convalescent COVID-19. PBMCs, B-cell-depleted T cells, or T cells were the source of the cDNA or gDNA that made up the material.

As originally analysed: Counts of nucleated cells, estimated from reference gene primer amplification, were obtained. TCRdb's table, derived via immunoSEQ multiplex PCR, lists solely in-frame clones and lacks some. Clone size and the V and J calls come from that table; the DNA yielded D and trimming. The sample yields about 100,000 clones, roughly 81% seen once. The CDR3 runs 16 residues. Germline values: CDR1 LGHNA, CDR2 YNFKEQ. J lost 2 bases, V lost 0 bases, and 6 bases had no gene match. V gene TRBV4-2 combines with J gene TRBJ2-7; TRBD1 agrees at 8 bases. This clonotype was sampled from a human donor in a cohort sampled during active COVID-19. The specimen sequenced was peripheral blood. The CDR3 loop reads CASSQEWTGNAYEQYF. CDR3 nucleotide sequence: TGTGCCAGCAGCCAAGAATGGACAGGGAACGCCTACGAGCAGTACTTC.